The present T cell receptor (beta chain) was sequenced within a study of CD8 T cells in ankylosing spondylitis. Trimming shortened V by 4 bases and J by 1 base, and 17 bases separated the two germline ends. This CDR3 comprises 16 residues. Germline V gene lookup returns CDR1 MNHEY and CDR2 SVGEGT. Quantitative 5'-RACE with molecular barcodes generated TCR beta libraries. MiXCR was run by TCRdb on the 5' RACE reads, yielding one entry per CDR3 protein. The sample consists of roughly 200,000 distinct CDR3 sequences, 9.5% to 15% of them appearing once. The receptor comes from a male donor with ankylosing spondylitis or in good health (not recorded which). The rearrangement joins TRBV6-2 or TRBV6-3 to TRBJ2-7, with D possibly being TRBD2 (6 bases). The source material was blood, either unsorted or a sorted T cell fraction (not recorded which). The CDR3: CASSLEGSGESYEQYF. The CDR3 nucleotides are TGTGCCAGCAGTTTAGAGGGTTCGGGGGAATCCTACGAGCAGTACTTC.